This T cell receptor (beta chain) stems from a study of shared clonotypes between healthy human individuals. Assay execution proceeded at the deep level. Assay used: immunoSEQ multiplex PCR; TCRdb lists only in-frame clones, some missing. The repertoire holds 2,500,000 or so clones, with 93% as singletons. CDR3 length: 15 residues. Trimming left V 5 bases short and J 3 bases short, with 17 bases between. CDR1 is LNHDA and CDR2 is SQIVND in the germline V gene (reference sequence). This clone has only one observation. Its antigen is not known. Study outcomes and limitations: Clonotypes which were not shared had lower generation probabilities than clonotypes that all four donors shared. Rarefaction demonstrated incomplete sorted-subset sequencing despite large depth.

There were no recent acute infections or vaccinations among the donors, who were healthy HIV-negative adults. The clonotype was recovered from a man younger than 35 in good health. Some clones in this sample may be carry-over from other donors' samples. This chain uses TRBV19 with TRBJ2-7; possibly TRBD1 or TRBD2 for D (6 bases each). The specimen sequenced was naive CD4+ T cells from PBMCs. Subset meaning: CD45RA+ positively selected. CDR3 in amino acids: CASSPPGAVVYEQYF. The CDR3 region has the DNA TGTGCCAGTAGTCCTCCGGGGGCAGTCGTCTACGAGCAGTACTTC.